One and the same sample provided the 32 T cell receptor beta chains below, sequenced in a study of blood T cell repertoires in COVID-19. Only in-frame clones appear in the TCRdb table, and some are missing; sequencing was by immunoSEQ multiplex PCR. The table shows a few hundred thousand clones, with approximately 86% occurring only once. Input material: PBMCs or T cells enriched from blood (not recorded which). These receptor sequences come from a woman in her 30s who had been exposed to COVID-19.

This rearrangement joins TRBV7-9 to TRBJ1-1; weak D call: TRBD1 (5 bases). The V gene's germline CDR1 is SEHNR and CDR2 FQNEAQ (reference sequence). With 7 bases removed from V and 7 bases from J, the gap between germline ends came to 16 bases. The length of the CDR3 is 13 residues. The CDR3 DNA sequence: TGTGCCAGCAACTTGGACATTAGGGGTGAAGCTTTCTTT. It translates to CASNLDIRGEAFF.

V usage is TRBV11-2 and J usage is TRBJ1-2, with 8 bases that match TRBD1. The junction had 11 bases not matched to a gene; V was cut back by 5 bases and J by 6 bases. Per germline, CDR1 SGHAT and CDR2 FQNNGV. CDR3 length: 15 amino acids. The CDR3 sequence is CASSTSGTGKDGYTF. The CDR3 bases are TGTGCCAGCAGCACCTCCGGGACAGGTAAGGATGGCTACACCTTC.

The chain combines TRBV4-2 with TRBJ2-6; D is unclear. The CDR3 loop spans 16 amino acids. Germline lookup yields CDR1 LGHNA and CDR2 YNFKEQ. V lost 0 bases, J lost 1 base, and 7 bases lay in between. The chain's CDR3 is CASSQDSVSGANVLTF. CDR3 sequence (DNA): TGTGCCAGCAGCCAAGACTCCGTTTCTGGGGCCAACGTCCTGACTTTC.

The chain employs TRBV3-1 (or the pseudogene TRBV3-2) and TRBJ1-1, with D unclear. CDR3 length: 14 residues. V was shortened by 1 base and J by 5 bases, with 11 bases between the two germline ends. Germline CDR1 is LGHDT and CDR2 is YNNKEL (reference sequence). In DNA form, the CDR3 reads TGTGCCAGCAGCCAAGGAGAGGGTAGGACTGAAGCTTTCTTT. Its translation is CASSQGEGRTEAFF.

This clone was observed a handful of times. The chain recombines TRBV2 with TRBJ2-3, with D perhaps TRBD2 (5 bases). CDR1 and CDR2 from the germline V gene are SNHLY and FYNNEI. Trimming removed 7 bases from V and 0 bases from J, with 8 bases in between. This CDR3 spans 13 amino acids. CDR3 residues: CASKRESTDTQYF. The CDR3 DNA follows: TGTGCCAGCAAAAGGGAGAGCACAGATACGCAGTATTTT.

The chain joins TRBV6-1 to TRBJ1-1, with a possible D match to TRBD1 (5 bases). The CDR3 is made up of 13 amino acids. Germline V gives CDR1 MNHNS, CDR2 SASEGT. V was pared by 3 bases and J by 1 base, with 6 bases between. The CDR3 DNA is TGTGCCAGCAGTGAGGACACGAACACTGAAGCTTTCTTT. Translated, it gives CASSEDTNTEAFF.

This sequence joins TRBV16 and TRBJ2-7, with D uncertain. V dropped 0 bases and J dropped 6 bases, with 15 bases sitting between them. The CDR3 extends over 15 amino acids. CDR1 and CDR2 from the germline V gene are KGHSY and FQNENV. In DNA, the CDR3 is TGTGCCAGCAGCCAATCGGGCTCCGGATGGTCCGAGCAGTACTTC. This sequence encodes CASSQSGSGWSEQYF. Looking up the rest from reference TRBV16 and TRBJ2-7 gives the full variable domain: GEEVAQTPKHLVRGEGQKAKLYCAPIKGHSYVFWYQQVLKNEFKFLISFQNENVFDETGMPKERFSAKCLPNSPCSLEIQATKLEDSAVYFCASSQSGSGWSEQYFGPGTRLTVT.

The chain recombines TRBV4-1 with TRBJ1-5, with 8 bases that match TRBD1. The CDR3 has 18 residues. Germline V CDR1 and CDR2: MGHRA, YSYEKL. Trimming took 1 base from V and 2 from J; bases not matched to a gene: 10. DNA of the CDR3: TGCGCCAGCAGCCAAGGCGCCGGGACAGGTCTCCGCAATCAGCCCCAGCATTTT. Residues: CASSQGAGTGLRNQPQHF.

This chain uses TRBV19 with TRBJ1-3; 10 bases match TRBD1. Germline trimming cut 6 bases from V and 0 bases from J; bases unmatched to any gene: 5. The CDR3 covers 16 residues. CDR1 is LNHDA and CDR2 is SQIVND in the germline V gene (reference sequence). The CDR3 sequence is CASSPTGGGSGNTIYF. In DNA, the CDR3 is TGTGCCAGTAGCCCGACAGGGGGCGGCTCTGGAAACACCATATATTTT.

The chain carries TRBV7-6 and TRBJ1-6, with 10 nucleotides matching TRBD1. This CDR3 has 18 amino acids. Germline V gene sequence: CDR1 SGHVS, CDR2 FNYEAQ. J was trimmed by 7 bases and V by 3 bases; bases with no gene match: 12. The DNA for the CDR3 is TGTGCCAGCAGCTTGAGGCCGGGACAGGGGAGGTACAATTCACCCCTCCACTTT. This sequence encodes CASSLRPGQGRYNSPLHF.

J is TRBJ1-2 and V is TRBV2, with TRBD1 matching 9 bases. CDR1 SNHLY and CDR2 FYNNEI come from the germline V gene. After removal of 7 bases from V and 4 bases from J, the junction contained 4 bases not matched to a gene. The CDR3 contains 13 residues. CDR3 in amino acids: CASTGQGTYGYTF. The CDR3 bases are TGTGCCAGCACGGGACAGGGCACCTATGGCTACACCTTC.

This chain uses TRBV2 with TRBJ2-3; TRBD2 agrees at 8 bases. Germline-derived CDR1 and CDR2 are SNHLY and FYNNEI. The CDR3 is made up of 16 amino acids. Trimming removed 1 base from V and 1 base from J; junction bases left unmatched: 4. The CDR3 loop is CASSEEAGGGTDTQYF. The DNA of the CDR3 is TGTGCCAGCAGTGAAGAGGCGGGGGGAGGCACAGATACGCAGTATTTT.

The CDR3 coding sequence is TGTGCCAGCAGCTTAGTTCGGGACAGGGGGAATTCACCCCTCCACTTT. Its translation is CASSLVRDRGNSPLHF. The rearrangement links TRBV11-2 to TRBJ1-6; 11 bases are a match to TRBD1. This CDR3 has 16 amino acids. Germline CDR1 is SGHAT and CDR2 is FQNNGV. V lost 1 base and J lost 7; bases outside the gene matches: 3.

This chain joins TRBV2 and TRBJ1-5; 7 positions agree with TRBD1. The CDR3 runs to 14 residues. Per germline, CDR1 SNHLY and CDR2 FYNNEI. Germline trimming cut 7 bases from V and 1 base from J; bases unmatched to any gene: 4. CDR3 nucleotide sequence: TGTGCCAGCACACAGGGGCTCAGCAATCAGCCCCAGCATTTT. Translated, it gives CASTQGLSNQPQHF.

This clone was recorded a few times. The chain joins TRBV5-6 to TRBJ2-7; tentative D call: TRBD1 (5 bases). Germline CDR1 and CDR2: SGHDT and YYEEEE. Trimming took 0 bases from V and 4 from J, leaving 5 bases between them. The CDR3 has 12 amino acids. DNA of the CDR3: TGTGCCAGCAGCTTGGGACAGTACGAGCAGTACTTC. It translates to CASSLGQYEQYF.

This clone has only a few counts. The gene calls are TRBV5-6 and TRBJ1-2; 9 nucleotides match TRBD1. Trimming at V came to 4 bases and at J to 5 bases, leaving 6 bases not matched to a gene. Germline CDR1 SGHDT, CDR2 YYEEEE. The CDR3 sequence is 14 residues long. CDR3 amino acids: CASSPGTGLYGYTF. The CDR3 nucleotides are TGTGCCAGCAGCCCTGGGACAGGGCTATATGGCTACACCTTC.

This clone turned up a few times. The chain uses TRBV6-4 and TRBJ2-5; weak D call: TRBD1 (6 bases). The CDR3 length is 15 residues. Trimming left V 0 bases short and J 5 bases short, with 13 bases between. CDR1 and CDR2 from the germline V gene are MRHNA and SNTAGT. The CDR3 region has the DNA TGTGCCAGCAGTGACTCGGGGCAGGGGTATGAGACCCAGTACTTC. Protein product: CASSDSGQGYETQYF.

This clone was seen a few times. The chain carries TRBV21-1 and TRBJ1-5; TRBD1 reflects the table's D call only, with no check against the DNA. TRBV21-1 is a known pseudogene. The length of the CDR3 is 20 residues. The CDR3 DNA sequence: TGTGCCAGCAGCAAACCCGACTCGCCGACAGGGGGCCCAAGGAGACAGCCCCAGCATTTT. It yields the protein CASSKPDSPTGGPRRQPQHF.

The CDR3 region has the DNA TGTGCCAGCAGTTCCTTCGCCCAGGGGATGAACACTGAAGCTTTCTTT. Translated: CASSSFAQGMNTEAFF. The rearrangement links TRBV27 to TRBJ1-1; maybe TRBD1 (6 bases). V was shortened by 4 bases and J by 0 bases, with 15 bases between the two germline ends. This CDR3 has 16 residues. Germline CDR1 reads MNHEY; CDR2 reads SMNVEV (reference sequence).

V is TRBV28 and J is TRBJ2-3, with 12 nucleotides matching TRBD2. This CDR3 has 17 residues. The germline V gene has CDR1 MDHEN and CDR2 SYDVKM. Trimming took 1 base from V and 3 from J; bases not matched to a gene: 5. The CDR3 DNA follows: TGTGCCAGCAGTTTATTAGCTAGCGGGGGGGTGACAGATACGCAGTATTTT. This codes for CASSLLASGGVTDTQYF.

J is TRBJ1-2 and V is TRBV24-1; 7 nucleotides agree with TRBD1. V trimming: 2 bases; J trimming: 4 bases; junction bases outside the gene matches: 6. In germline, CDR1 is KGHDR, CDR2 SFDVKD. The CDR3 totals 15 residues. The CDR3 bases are TGTGCCACCAGTGATTGGACAGGACGCTCCTATGGCTACACCTTC. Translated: CATSDWTGRSYGYTF.

The CDR3 sequence is CATSSFPATGQGYGLGTDTQYF. The CDR3 DNA sequence: TGTGCCACCAGCAGTTTCCCAGCAACGGGACAGGGTTATGGGCTCGGCACAGATACGCAGTATTTT. The chain employs TRBV15 and TRBJ2-3; TRBD1 matches 9 bases. The CDR3 consists of 22 residues. Trimming cost V 3 bases and J 1 base; bases outside gene matches: 23. Germline-derived CDR1 and CDR2 are LNHNV and YYDKDF (reference sequence).

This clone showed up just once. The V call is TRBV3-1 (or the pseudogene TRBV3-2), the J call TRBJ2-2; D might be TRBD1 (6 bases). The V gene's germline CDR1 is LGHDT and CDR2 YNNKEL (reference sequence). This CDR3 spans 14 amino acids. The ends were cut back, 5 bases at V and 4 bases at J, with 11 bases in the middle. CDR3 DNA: TGTGCCAGCAGCTCCGGGACACTCACCGGGGAGCTGTTTTTT. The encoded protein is CASSSGTLTGELFF.

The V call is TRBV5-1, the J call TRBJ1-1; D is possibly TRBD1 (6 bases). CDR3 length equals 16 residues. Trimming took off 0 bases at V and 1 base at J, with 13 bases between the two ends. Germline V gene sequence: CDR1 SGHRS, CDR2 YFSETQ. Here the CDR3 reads CASSLAFGTPNTEAFF. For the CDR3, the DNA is TGCGCCAGCAGCTTGGCCTTCGGGACACCGAACACTGAAGCTTTCTTT.

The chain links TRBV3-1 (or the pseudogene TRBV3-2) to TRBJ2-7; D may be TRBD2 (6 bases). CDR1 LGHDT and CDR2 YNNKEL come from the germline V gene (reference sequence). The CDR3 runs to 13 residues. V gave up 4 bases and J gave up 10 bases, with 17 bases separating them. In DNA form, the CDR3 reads TGTGCCAGCAGCCCCCCTACTAGCAGCACCCAGTACTTC. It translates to CASSPPTSSTQYF.

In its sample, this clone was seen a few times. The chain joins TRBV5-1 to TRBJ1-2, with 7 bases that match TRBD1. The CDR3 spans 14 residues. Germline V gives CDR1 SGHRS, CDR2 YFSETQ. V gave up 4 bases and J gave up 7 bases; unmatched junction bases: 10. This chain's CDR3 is CASSPPGGNSGYTF. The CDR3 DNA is TGCGCCAGCAGCCCTCCAGGGGGGAATAGTGGCTACACCTTC.

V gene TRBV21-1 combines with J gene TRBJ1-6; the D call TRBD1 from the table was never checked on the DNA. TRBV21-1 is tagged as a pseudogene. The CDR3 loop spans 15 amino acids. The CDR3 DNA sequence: TGTGCCAGCCAAAGGGGGCGCGTCTATAATTCACCCCTCCACTTT. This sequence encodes CASQRGRVYNSPLHF.

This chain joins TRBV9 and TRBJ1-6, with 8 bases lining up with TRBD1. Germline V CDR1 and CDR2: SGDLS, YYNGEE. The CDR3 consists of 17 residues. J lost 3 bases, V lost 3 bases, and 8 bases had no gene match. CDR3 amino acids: CASSATLTGDYNSPLHF. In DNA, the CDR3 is TGTGCCAGCAGCGCAACTTTGACAGGGGACTATAATTCACCCCTCCACTTT.

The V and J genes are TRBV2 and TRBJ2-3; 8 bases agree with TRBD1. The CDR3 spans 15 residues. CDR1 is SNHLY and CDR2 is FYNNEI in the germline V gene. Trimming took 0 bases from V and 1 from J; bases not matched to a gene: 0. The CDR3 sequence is CASSEAGQGTDTQYF. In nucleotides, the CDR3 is TGTGCCAGCAGTGAAGCGGGACAGGGCACAGATACGCAGTATTTT.

The CDR3 bases are TGTGCCAGTAGTATTAACAGGGATGGAAACACCATATATTTT. It yields the protein CASSINRDGNTIYF. The V and J genes are TRBV19 and TRBJ1-3; D perhaps matches TRBD1 (6 bases). The germline V and J ends were trimmed by 3 bases and 3 bases, with 9 bases remaining between them. Germline CDR1 reads LNHDA; CDR2 reads SQIVND (reference sequence). The CDR3 totals 14 residues. The full variable domain, rest sourced from reference TRBV19 and TRBJ1-3, is DGGITQSPKYLFRKEGQNVTLSCEQNLNHDAMYWYRQDPGQGLRLIYYSQIVNDFQKGDIAEGYSVSREKKESFPLTVTSAQKNPTAFYLCASSINRDGNTIYFGEGSWLTVV.

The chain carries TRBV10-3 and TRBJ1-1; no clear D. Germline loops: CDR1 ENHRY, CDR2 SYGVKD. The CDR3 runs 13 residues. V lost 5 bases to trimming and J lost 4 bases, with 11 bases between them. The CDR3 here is CAISPGGVTEAFF. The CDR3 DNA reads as TGTGCCATCAGTCCAGGCGGGGTCACTGAAGCTTTCTTT.

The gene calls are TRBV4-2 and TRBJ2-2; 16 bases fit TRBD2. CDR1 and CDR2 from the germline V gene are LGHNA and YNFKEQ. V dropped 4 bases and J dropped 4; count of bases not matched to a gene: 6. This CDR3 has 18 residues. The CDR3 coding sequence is TGTGCCAGCAGCCCCCAGGGACTAGCGGGGGGGTCCACCGGGGAGCTGTTTTTT. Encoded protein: CASSPQGLAGGSTGELFF.